These T cell receptor beta chains were read from a single sample in a study of shared clonotypes between healthy human individuals. Using immunoSEQ multiplex PCR, the repertoire was profiled, and TCRdb retains in-frame clones only, with some absent. The table shows some 2.1 million clones, with about 95% occurring only once. Sequenced material: naive CD8+ T cells sorted from blood. These TCRs come from a man aged 18 to 29 in good health. Each CDR3 is given with its conserved first and last residue. The order of the fields is CDR3 protein, CDR3 DNA, V gene, J gene, clone size, D gene. The D gene is left open where the match is weak. Expanded clones get a size class; other rows say once, few or many, or leave the size out.

CDR3 protein: CASSLAQDEQYF; CDR3 DNA: TGTGCCAGCAGCTTGGCCCAGGACGAGCAGTACTTC; V gene: TRBV5-6; J gene: TRBJ2-7; clone size: NA; D gene: NA
CDR3 protein: CASSLWVAGEARYEQYF; CDR3 DNA: TGTGCCAGCAGCTTGTGGGTAGCGGGAGAGGCCCGATACGAGCAGTACTTC; V gene: TRBV5-4; J gene: TRBJ2-7; clone size: NA; D gene: TRBD2
CDR3 protein: CASSDHSGNTIYF; CDR3 DNA: TGCGCCAGCAGTGACCACAGCGGAAACACCATATATTTT; V gene: TRBV10-2; J gene: TRBJ1-3; clone size: NA; D gene: NA
CDR3 protein: CASSYSDSLNTEAFF; CDR3 DNA: TGTGCCAGCAGTTACTCGGACAGCTTGAACACTGAAGCTTTCTTT; V gene: TRBV6-5; J gene: TRBJ1-1; clone size: NA; D gene: NA
CDR3 protein: CATEADVNQPQHF; CDR3 DNA: TGTGCCACGGAGGCAGACGTCAATCAGCCCCAGCATTTT; V gene: TRBV10-3; J gene: TRBJ1-5; clone size: NA; D gene: NA
CDR3 protein: CASSGEQGISGNTIYF; CDR3 DNA: TGTGCCAGCAGCGGAGAACAGGGTATATCCGGAAACACCATATATTTT; V gene: TRBV9; J gene: TRBJ1-3; clone size: NA; D gene: NA
CDR3 protein: CASSDGQGISGNTIYF; CDR3 DNA: TGCGCCAGCAGTGACGGACAGGGAATCTCTGGAAACACCATATATTTT; V gene: TRBV10-1; J gene: TRBJ1-3; clone size: NA; D gene: TRBD1
CDR3 protein: CAWSEGIGYGYTF; CDR3 DNA: TGTGCCTGGAGTGAAGGGATCGGCTATGGCTACACCTTC; V gene: TRBV30; J gene: TRBJ1-2; clone size: NA; D gene: NA
CDR3 protein: CASSLATSGGANEQFF; CDR3 DNA: TGCGCCAGCAGCTTGGCTACTAGCGGGGGGGCCAATGAGCAGTTCTTC; V gene: TRBV5-1; J gene: TRBJ2-1; clone size: NA; D gene: TRBD2
CDR3 protein: CASSTGGQGNEKLFF; CDR3 DNA: TGTGCCAGCAGCACCGGGGGACAGGGAAATGAAAAACTGTTTTTT; V gene: TRBV9; J gene: TRBJ1-4; clone size: NA; D gene: TRBD1
CDR3 protein: CAWIPTGGNFGTQYF; CDR3 DNA: TGTGCCTGGATACCGACAGGGGGCAACTTTGGGACCCAGTACTTC; V gene: TRBV30; J gene: TRBJ2-5; clone size: NA; D gene: TRBD1
CDR3 protein: CASSSGTLEQYF; CDR3 DNA: TGTGCCAGCAGTTCCGGGACACTCGAGCAGTACTTC; V gene: TRBV27; J gene: TRBJ2-7; clone size: once; D gene: NA
CDR3 protein: CASSQDRDWNTEAFF; CDR3 DNA: TGCGCCAGCAGCCAAGACAGGGATTGGAACACTGAAGCTTTCTTT; V gene: TRBV4-3; J gene: TRBJ1-1; clone size: NA; D gene: NA
CDR3 protein: CASSLDRAYEQYF; CDR3 DNA: TGTGCCAGCAGCTTGGACAGGGCCTACGAGCAGTACTTC; V gene: TRBV5-6; J gene: TRBJ2-7; clone size: few; D gene: NA
CDR3 protein: CASSQDQGFETQYF; CDR3 DNA: TGCGCCAGCAGCCAAGATCAGGGCTTTGAGACCCAGTACTTC; V gene: TRBV4-3; J gene: TRBJ2-5; clone size: NA; D gene: NA
CDR3 protein: CASSLAPDTGELFF; CDR3 DNA: TGCGCCAGCAGCTTGGCTCCTGACACCGGGGAGCTGTTTTTT; V gene: TRBV5-1; J gene: TRBJ2-2; clone size: once; D gene: NA
CDR3 protein: CASSFSAGALTNEQFF; CDR3 DNA: TGTGCCAGCAGCTTTTCGGCGGGAGCCTTAACCAATGAGCAGTTCTTC; V gene: TRBV5-4; J gene: TRBJ2-1; clone size: NA; D gene: TRBD2
CDR3 protein: CASSLYDGGEQFF; CDR3 DNA: TGTGCCAGCAGCTTATACGACGGTGGTGAGCAGTTCTTC; V gene: TRBV11-2; J gene: TRBJ2-1; clone size: NA; D gene: NA
CDR3 protein: CASGLRGRNSPLHF; CDR3 DNA: TGTGCCAGCGGCCTCAGGGGGCGGAATTCACCCCTCCACTTT; V gene: TRBV25-1; J gene: TRBJ1-6; clone size: NA; D gene: TRBD1
CDR3 protein: CASSPARQSYEQYF; CDR3 DNA: TGCGCCAGCAGCCCGGCCCGACAGTCCTACGAGCAGTACTTC; V gene: TRBV4-3; J gene: TRBJ2-7; clone size: NA; D gene: NA
CDR3 protein: CASSDGQEAFF; CDR3 DNA: TGCGCCAGCAGTGATGGACAGGAAGCTTTCTTT; V gene: TRBV10-1; J gene: TRBJ1-1; clone size: once; D gene: NA
CDR3 protein: CASSPGQSYEQYF; CDR3 DNA: TGTGCCAGCAGCCCAGGACAGAGTTACGAGCAGTACTTC; V gene: TRBV14; J gene: TRBJ2-7; clone size: NA; D gene: NA
CDR3 protein: CATALAVSYNEQFF; CDR3 DNA: TGTGCCACCGCCCTGGCGGTCTCCTACAATGAGCAGTTCTTC; V gene: TRBV21-1; J gene: TRBJ2-1; clone size: NA; D gene: NA
CDR3 protein: CASSPLGLAYEQYF; CDR3 DNA: TGTGCCAGCAGCCCCCTCGGGCTCGCCTACGAGCAGTACTTC; V gene: TRBV5-6; J gene: TRBJ2-7; clone size: NA; D gene: NA
CDR3 protein: CASSPGTGLYQETQYF; CDR3 DNA: TGTGCCAGCTCACCCGGGACAGGGTTGTACCAAGAGACCCAGTACTTC; V gene: TRBV18; J gene: TRBJ2-5; clone size: NA; D gene: TRBD1
CDR3 protein: CAWSVDSNQPQHF; CDR3 DNA: TGTGCCTGGAGTGTCGATAGCAATCAGCCCCAGCATTTT; V gene: TRBV30; J gene: TRBJ1-5; clone size: NA; D gene: NA
CDR3 protein: CASSDSKREASTDTQYF; CDR3 DNA: TGTGCCAGCAGCGACTCGAAGCGGGAGGCCAGCACAGATACGCAGTATTTT; V gene: TRBV9; J gene: TRBJ2-3; clone size: NA; D gene: TRBD2
CDR3 protein: CASSLGLAGGLGEQYF; CDR3 DNA: TGTGCCAGCAGCTTGGGACTAGCGGGGGGGCTGGGCGAGCAGTACTTC; V gene: TRBV5-4; J gene: TRBJ2-7; clone size: NA; D gene: TRBD2
CDR3 protein: CASSGSSTAETEAFF; CDR3 DNA: TGTGCCAGCAGCGGGAGCTCGACTGCCGAGACTGAAGCTTTCTTT; V gene: TRBV9; J gene: TRBJ1-1; clone size: NA; D gene: NA
CDR3 protein: CASSSGLAEEQYF; CDR3 DNA: TGTGCCAGCAGCTCGGGACTAGCTGAAGAGCAGTACTTC; V gene: TRBV27; J gene: TRBJ2-7; clone size: few; D gene: TRBD2
CDR3 protein: CASSLDGGGTEAFF; CDR3 DNA: TGTGCCAGCAGCTTGGATGGGGGTGGCACTGAAGCTTTCTTT; V gene: TRBV7-3; J gene: TRBJ1-1; clone size: NA; D gene: NA
CDR3 protein: CAISESGGSKETQYF; CDR3 DNA: TGTGCCATCAGTGAAAGTGGGGGGAGTAAAGAGACCCAGTACTTC; V gene: TRBV10-3; J gene: TRBJ2-5; clone size: NA; D gene: NA
CDR3 protein: CASSPMGREFANEQFF; CDR3 DNA: TGTGCCAGCAGTCCCATGGGGCGGGAGTTCGCGAATGAGCAGTTCTTC; V gene: TRBV6-4; J gene: TRBJ2-1; clone size: NA; D gene: TRBD2
CDR3 protein: CASSLPGTASYEQYF; CDR3 DNA: TGTGCCAGCAGTTTGCCCGGGACAGCGTCTTACGAGCAGTACTTC; V gene: TRBV28; J gene: TRBJ2-7; clone size: NA; D gene: TRBD1
CDR3 protein: CASTRTSYQETQYF; CDR3 DNA: TGTGCCAGCACCCGGACTAGTTATCAAGAGACCCAGTACTTC; V gene: TRBV7-9; J gene: TRBJ2-5; clone size: once; D gene: TRBD2
CDR3 protein: CATSSDVTGYTF; CDR3 DNA: TGTGCCACCAGCTCCGATGTGACTGGCTACACCTTC; V gene: TRBV15; J gene: TRBJ1-2; clone size: NA; D gene: NA
CDR3 protein: CASSSGGYYGYTF; CDR3 DNA: TGTGCCAGCAGTTCCGGGGGATACTATGGCTACACCTTC; V gene: TRBV6-5; J gene: TRBJ1-2; clone size: NA; D gene: NA
CDR3 protein: CASSAAQQATSGYTF; CDR3 DNA: TGTGCCAGCAGCGCTGCCCAACAGGCTACGAGTGGCTACACCTTC; V gene: TRBV9; J gene: TRBJ1-2; clone size: NA; D gene: NA
CDR3 protein: CASKGELSYNSPLHF; CDR3 DNA: TGTGCCAGCAAAGGGGAACTCTCCTATAATTCACCCCTCCACTTT; V gene: TRBV2; J gene: TRBJ1-6; clone size: NA; D gene: NA
CDR3 protein: CASSPPRLAGERTGELFF; CDR3 DNA: TGCGCCAGCAGCCCTCCCCGCCTAGCGGGGGAACGCACCGGGGAGCTGTTTTTT; V gene: TRBV4-1; J gene: TRBJ2-2; clone size: NA; D gene: TRBD2
CDR3 protein: CASSRQEQETQYF; CDR3 DNA: TGTGCCAGCAGCCGACAGGAGCAAGAGACCCAGTACTTC; V gene: TRBV7-9; J gene: TRBJ2-5; clone size: NA; D gene: NA
CDR3 protein: CASSAGTGRGADTQYF; CDR3 DNA: TGTGCCAGCAGCGCCGGGACAGGCCGCGGGGCAGATACGCAGTATTTT; V gene: TRBV7-2; J gene: TRBJ2-3; clone size: NA; D gene: TRBD1
CDR3 protein: CASSLVGSGNTIYF; CDR3 DNA: TGTGCCAGCAGCTTAGTAGGGTCTGGAAACACCATATATTTT; V gene: TRBV7-6; J gene: TRBJ1-3; clone size: NA; D gene: NA
CDR3 protein: CASSSGDRGLNQPQHF; CDR3 DNA: TGTGCCAGCAGCTCTGGCGACAGGGGGCTCAATCAGCCCCAGCATTTT; V gene: TRBV9; J gene: TRBJ1-5; clone size: NA; D gene: TRBD1
CDR3 protein: CASSIRDLNQPQHF; CDR3 DNA: TGTGCCAGTAGTATAAGGGACCTAAATCAGCCCCAGCATTTT; V gene: TRBV19; J gene: TRBJ1-5; clone size: NA; D gene: NA
CDR3 protein: CASRPWTGAAYEQYF; CDR3 DNA: TGTGCCAGCAGACCCTGGACAGGGGCAGCCTACGAGCAGTACTTC; V gene: TRBV27; J gene: TRBJ2-7; clone size: NA; D gene: TRBD1
CDR3 protein: CASSEGTGANIQYF; CDR3 DNA: TGCGCCAGCAGTGAGGGGACAGGGGCAAACATTCAGTACTTC; V gene: TRBV10-2; J gene: TRBJ2-4; clone size: once; D gene: TRBD1
CDR3 protein: CASSEDEGPGNTIYF; CDR3 DNA: TGCGCCAGCAGCGAGGATGAGGGGCCTGGAAACACCATATATTTT; V gene: TRBV4-3; J gene: TRBJ1-3; clone size: NA; D gene: NA